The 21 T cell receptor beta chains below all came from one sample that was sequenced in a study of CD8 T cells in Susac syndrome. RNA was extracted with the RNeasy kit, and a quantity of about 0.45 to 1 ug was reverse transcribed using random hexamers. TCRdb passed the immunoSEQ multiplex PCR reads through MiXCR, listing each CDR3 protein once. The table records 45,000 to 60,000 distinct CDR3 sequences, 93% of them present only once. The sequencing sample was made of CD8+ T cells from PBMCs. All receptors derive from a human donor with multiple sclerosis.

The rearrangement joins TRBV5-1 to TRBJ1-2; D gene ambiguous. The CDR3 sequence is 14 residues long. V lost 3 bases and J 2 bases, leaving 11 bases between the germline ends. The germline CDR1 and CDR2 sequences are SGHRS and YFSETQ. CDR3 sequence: CASSSGLGNYGYTF. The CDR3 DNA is TGCGCCAGCAGCTCGGGGTTGGGGAACTATGGCTACACCTTC.

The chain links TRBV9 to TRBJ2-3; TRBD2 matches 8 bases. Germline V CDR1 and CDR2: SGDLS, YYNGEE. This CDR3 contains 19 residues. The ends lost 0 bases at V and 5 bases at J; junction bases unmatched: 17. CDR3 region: CASSVDSGPWRGEEDTQYF. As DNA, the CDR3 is TGTGCCAGCAGCGTAGATTCAGGGCCTTGGCGGGGGGAGGAAGATACGCAGTATTTT.

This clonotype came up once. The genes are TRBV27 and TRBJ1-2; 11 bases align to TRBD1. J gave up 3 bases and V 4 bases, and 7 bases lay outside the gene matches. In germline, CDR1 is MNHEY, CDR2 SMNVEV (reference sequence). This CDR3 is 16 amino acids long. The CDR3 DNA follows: TGTGCCAGCAGTTCCCTTCCGGGACAGGGGGACTATGGCTACACCTTC. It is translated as CASSSLPGQGDYGYTF.

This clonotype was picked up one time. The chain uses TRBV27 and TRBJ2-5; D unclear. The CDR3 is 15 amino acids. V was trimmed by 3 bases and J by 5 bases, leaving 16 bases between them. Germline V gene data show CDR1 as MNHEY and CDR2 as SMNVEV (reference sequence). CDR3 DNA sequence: TGTGCCAGCAGTTTCTCTCCCCCGGATACCGAGACCCAGTACTTC. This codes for CASSFSPPDTETQYF.

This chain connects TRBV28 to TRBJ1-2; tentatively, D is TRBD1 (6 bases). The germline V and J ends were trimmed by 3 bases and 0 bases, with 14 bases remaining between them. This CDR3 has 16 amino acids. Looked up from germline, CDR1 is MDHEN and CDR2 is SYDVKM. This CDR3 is CASSFGAGEANYGYTF. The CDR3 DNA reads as TGTGCCAGCAGTTTCGGGGCAGGGGAGGCTAACTATGGCTACACCTTC.

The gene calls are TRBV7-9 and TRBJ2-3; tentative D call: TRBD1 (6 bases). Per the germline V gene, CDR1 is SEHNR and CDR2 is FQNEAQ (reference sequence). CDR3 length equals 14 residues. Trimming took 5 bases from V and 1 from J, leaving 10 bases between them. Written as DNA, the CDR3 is TGTGCCAGCAGCGCCCCAGGGGGCACAGATACGCAGTATTTT. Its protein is CASSAPGGTDTQYF.

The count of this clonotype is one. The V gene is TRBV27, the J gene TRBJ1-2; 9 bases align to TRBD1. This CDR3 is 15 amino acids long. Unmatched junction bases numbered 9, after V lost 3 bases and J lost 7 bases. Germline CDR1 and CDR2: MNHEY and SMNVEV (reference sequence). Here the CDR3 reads CASSFQQGASRGYTF. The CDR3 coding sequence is TGTGCCAGCAGTTTCCAACAGGGGGCGTCACGTGGCTACACCTTC.

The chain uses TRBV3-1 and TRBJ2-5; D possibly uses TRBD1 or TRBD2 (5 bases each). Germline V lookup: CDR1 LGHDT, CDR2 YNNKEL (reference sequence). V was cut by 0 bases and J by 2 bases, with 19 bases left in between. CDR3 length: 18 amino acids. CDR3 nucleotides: TGTGCCAGCAGCCAAGATCCCTGGGACGGCGAATTACAAGAGACCCAGTACTTC. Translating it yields CASSQDPWDGELQETQYF.

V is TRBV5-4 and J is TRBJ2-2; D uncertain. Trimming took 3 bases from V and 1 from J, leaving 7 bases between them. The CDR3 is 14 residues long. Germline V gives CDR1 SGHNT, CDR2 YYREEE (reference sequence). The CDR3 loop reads CASSSEGNTGELFF. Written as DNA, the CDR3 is TGTGCCAGCAGCTCGGAAGGGAACACCGGGGAGCTGTTTTTT.

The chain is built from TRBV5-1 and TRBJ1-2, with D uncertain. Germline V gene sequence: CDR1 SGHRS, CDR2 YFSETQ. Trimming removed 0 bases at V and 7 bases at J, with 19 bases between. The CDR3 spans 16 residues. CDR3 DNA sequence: TGCGCCAGCAGCTTGGCCCTACAGACGTTGAATTCTGGCTACACCTTC. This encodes CASSLALQTLNSGYTF.

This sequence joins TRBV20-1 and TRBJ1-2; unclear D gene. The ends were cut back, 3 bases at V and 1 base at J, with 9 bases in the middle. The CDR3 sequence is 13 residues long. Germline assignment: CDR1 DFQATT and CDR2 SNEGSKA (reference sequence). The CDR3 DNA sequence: TGCAGTGCTAGTTCGACTGATAACTATGGCTACACCTTC. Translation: CSASSTDNYGYTF.

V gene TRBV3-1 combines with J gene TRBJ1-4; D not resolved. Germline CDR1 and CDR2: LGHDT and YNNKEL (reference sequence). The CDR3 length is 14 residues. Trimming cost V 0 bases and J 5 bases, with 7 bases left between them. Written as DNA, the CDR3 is TGTGCCAGCAGCCAAGATCTGGGAAATGAAAAACTGTTTTTT. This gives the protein CASSQDLGNEKLFF.

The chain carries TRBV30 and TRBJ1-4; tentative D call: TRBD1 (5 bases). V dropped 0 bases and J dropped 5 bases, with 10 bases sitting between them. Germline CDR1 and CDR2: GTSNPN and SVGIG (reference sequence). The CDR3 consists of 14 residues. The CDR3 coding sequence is TGTGCCTGGAGTGTAGGGCAGGGAAATGAAAAACTGTTTTTT. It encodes CAWSVGQGNEKLFF.

CDR3 amino acids: CASTLGIHVAEAFF. Written as DNA, the CDR3 is TGTGCCAGCACGCTAGGTATACATGTGGCTGAAGCTTTCTTT. The chain has TRBV28 and TRBJ1-1; D is undetermined. CDR3 length: 14 amino acids. Trimming removed 7 bases at V and 6 bases at J, with 18 bases between. The V gene's germline CDR1 is MDHEN and CDR2 SYDVKM. The full variable domain, rest sourced from reference TRBV28 and TRBJ1-1, is DVKVTQSSRYLVKRTGEKVFLECVQDMDHENMFWYRQDPGLGLRLIYFSYDVKMKEKGDIPEGYSVSREKKERFSLILESASTNQTSMYLCASTLGIHVAEAFFGQGTRLTVV.

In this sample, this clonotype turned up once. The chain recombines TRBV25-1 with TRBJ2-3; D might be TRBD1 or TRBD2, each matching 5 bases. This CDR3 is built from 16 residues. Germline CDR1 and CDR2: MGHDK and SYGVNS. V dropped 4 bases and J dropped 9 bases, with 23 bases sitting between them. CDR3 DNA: TGTGCCAGCAGTGGAATCTGGACGGGGCGCAGAGAAACGCAGTATTTT. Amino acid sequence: CASSGIWTGRRETQYF.

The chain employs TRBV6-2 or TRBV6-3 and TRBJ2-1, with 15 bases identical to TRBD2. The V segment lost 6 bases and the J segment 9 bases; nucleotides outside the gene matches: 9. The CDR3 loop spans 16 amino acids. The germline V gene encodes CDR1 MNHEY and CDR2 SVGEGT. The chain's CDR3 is CASRPGLAGGKGEQFF. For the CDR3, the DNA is TGTGCCAGCAGACCAGGACTAGCGGGGGGGAAGGGTGAGCAGTTCTTC.

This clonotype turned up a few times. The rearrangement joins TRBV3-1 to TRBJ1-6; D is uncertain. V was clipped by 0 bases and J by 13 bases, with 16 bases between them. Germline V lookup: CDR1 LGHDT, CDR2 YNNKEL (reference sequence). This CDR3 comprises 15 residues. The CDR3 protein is CASSQDPGSYSPLHF. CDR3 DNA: TGTGCCAGCAGCCAAGATCCGGGGTCCTACTCCCCCCTCCACTTT.

CDR3 sequence reads: CASSLISGGPYNEQFF. The CDR3 bases are TGTGCCAGCAGCTTAATTTCGGGGGGGCCCTACAATGAGCAGTTCTTC. This chain links TRBV7-9 with TRBJ2-1; 8 nucleotides line up with TRBD2. CDR1 and CDR2 (germline): SEHNR, FQNEAQ (reference sequence). Unmatched junction bases numbered 5, after V lost 2 bases and J lost 2 bases. The CDR3 totals 16 residues.

The CDR3 region is CASSQDRTGAEQYF. The DNA of the CDR3 is TGTGCCAGCAGCCAAGACCGGACAGGGGCCGAGCAGTACTTC. The chain is built from TRBV4-2 and TRBJ2-7, with 9 bases matching TRBD1. With 0 bases clipped from V and 6 bases from J, the junction kept 3 bases outside the gene matches. Germline V gene lookup returns CDR1 LGHNA and CDR2 YNFKEQ. This CDR3 region has 14 residues.

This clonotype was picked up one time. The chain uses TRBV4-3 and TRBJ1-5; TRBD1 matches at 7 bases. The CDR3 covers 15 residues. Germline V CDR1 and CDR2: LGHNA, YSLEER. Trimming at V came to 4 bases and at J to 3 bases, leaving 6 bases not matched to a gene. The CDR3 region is CASSPDGTVNQPQHF. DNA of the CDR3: TGCGCCAGCAGCCCGGATGGGACAGTCAATCAGCCCCAGCATTTT.

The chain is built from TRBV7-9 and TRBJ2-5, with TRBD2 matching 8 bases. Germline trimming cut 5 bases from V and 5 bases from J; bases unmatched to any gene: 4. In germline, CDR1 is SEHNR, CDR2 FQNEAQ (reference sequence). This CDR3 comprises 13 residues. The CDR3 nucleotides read TGTGCCAGCAGCCAACTAGCGGTGGAGACCCAGTACTTC. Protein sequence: CASSQLAVETQYF.